These 9 T cell receptor beta chains were all obtained from the same sample, sequenced in a study of cytomegalovirus exposure and HLA in healthy donors. PCR used 60 Vbeta primers and 13 Jbeta primers. The data were produced by immunoSEQ multiplex PCR, yet TCRdb's version contains in-frame clones alone and is incomplete. The sample comprises about 160,000 clones, roughly 80% of which are singletons, and less than 3% rests with the top ten. The sequenced sample was PBMCs. The receptors originated from a male donor in good health and CMV-seronegative.

The chain carries TRBV7-8 and TRBJ2-3; 7 bases are a match to TRBD2. CDR1 is SGHVS and CDR2 is FQNEAQ in the germline V gene. J was trimmed by 2 bases and V by 5 bases; bases with no gene match: 7. The CDR3 runs 15 residues. CDR3: CASSASSGNTDTQYF. The CDR3 DNA sequence: TGTGCCAGCAGCGCATCTAGCGGTAACACAGATACGCAGTATTTT.

This chain joins TRBV5-1 and TRBJ2-3; 12 bases are a match to TRBD2. From germline, CDR1 is SGHRS and CDR2 YFSETQ. The CDR3 has 16 amino acids. J was trimmed by 2 bases and V by 2 bases; bases with no gene match: 3. Here the CDR3 reads CASSLTSGGITDTQYF. The CDR3 DNA follows: TGCGCCAGCAGCTTAACTAGCGGGGGGATCACAGATACGCAGTATTTT.

J is TRBJ2-5 and V is TRBV7-2; 7 bases agree with TRBD1. CDR3 size: 13 residues. The V segment lost 1 base and the J segment 12 bases; nucleotides outside the gene matches: 8. Germline V CDR1 and CDR2: SGHTA, FQGNSA. CDR3 loop: CASSLEAQQGKYF. In DNA, the CDR3 is TGTGCCAGCAGCTTAGAGGCCCAACAGGGGAAGTACTTC.

The chain links TRBV7-9 to TRBJ2-6, with a possible D match to TRBD2 (6 bases). The length of the CDR3 is 16 residues. Germline CDR1 reads SEHNR; CDR2 reads FQNEAQ (reference sequence). The V and J ends lost 5 bases and 2 bases respectively, with 13 bases between them. The CDR3, as DNA: TGTGCCAGCAGCCCGGGCGGAGGGGCTGGGGCCAACGTCCTGACTTTC. As protein: CASSPGGGAGANVLTF.

The sample holds a few counts of this clone. The V gene is TRBV5-1, the J gene TRBJ1-4, with TRBD1 matching over 7 bases. The V gene end was trimmed by 4 bases and the J gene end by 8 bases; junction bases not matched to a gene: 8. The germline gives CDR1 SGHRS, CDR2 YFSETQ. The length of the CDR3 is 14 residues. This chain's CDR3 is CASSRGQPGEKLFF. CDR3 nucleotides: TGCGCCAGCAGCCGGGGACAGCCGGGAGAAAAACTGTTTTTT.

The chain combines TRBV23-1 with TRBJ1-5, with D maybe TRBD1 (5 bases). TRBV23-1 is flagged as an ORF with uncertain function. The CDR3 length is 18 residues. The V end lost 3 bases, the J end lost 4 bases, and 22 bases lay between the germline ends. CDR3 residues: CASSHRAAGSYSNQPQHF. The CDR3 nucleotides read TGCGCCAGCAGTCACAGGGCCGCAGGTTCCTACTCAAATCAGCCCCAGCATTTT.

This clone was observed a handful of times. V usage is TRBV6-1 and J usage is TRBJ1-2; 8 bases are shared with TRBD1. The CDR3 runs 13 residues. Germline CDR1 reads MNHNS; CDR2 reads SASEGT. The trim removed 6 bases at V and 4 bases at J, leaving 4 bases unmatched. The CDR3 region is CASRFGTGYGYTF. DNA for the CDR3: TGTGCCAGCAGGTTTGGGACAGGCTATGGCTACACCTTC.

The chain combines TRBV5-4 with TRBJ2-5; 9 nucleotides align to TRBD2. Per the germline V gene, CDR1 is SGHNT and CDR2 is YYREEE (reference sequence). This CDR3 contains 15 residues. V was clipped by 4 bases and J by 2 bases; unmatched bases: 6. In DNA, the CDR3 is TGTGCCAGCAGCCCCCGGACTAGCGCACAAGAGACCCAGTACTTC. This sequence encodes CASSPRTSAQETQYF.

The chain is built from TRBV19 and TRBJ2-3, with D perhaps TRBD2 (5 bases). Germline CDR1 reads LNHDA; CDR2 reads SQIVND (reference sequence). With 3 bases removed from V and 5 bases from J, the gap between germline ends came to 12 bases. This CDR3 has 14 amino acids. CDR3 DNA: TGTGCCAGTAGTATCGGGCAGGCGGGAGATACGCAGTATTTT. Amino acids: CASSIGQAGDTQYF.